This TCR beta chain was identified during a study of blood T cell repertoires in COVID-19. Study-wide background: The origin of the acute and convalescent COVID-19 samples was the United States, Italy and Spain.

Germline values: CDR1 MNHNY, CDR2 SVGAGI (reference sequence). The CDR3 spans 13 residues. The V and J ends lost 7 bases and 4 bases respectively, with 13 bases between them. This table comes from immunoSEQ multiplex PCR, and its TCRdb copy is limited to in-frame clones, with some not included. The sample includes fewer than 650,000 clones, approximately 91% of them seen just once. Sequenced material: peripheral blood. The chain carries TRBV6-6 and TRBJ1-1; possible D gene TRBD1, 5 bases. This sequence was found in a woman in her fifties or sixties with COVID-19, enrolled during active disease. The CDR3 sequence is CASITGTGTEAFF. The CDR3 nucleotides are TGTGCCAGCATTACAGGCACGGGCACTGAAGCTTTCTTT.